This T cell receptor (beta chain) was sequenced during a study of T-cell reconstitution after alpha-beta-depleted transplantation in children (dated by TCRdb to the mid-2010s). Describing the broader study: Using TCR repertoire profiling, the study followed T-cell immune reconstitution in a quantitative way in children after TCRalphabeta/CD19-depleted allogeneic hematopoietic cell transplantation. Overall study results and their limits: The apparently early alphabetaT-cell count recovery about two months after transplant was reportedly dependent on only several hundred rapidly expanded clones derived from non-depleted graft cells. Over subsequent months, a decline in hyperexpanded clone frequencies was noted, and after one year, T-cell counts and TCRbeta diversity were mostly ascribed to newly produced T cells. In some patients, the high TCRbeta diversity seen at day 60 was put down to recipient T cells and intrathymic progenitors that had survived conditioning.

The sample's treatment or condition label is to be understood as: allogeneic hematopoietic cell transplantation with graft depleted of TCRalphabeta T cells and CD19 B cells. The transplant recipients were children given TCRalphabeta/CD19-depleted allogeneic hematopoietic cell grafts. Turning to this clonotype: Its antigen is still unknown. No clone much larger than this one lies a single base away; base qualities are absent.

V and J are truncated by 3 bases and 5 bases respectively, leaving an intervening sequence of 14 bases. Including the terminal cysteine and phenylalanine, the CDR3 comprises 14 residues. CDR3 DNA only is kept here, 42 bases in frame from base 1. Taken from the germline V gene (reference sequence), the CDR1 and CDR2 loops are LGHDT and YNNKEL. Library prep was done by PCR. TCRdb names Illumina HiSeq 2500 as the instrument used. Molecular barcoding was employed in the preparation of TCR libraries, with unique molecular identifiers being used to normalize TCRbeta repertoire quantification. The public reads were reprocessed in TCRdb via fastp at Q25 and MiXCR, keeping in-frame beta chains. Each record represents a unique CDR3 protein, reported with the most common genes and DNA among its rows. The sample contains about 980,000 distinct CDR3 sequences, roughly 29% of them found a single time. Of the sample, about 28% falls within the top ten clones.

The sequencing here drew on PBMCs, mostly from graft donor cells, taken 360 days after TCRalphabeta/CD19-depleted stem cell transplant. The TCR originated in a boy under three years old who had a stem cell transplant for SCID, so the T cells may come from the graft donor. The receptor chain draws on TRBV3-1 and TRBJ2-7, with a weak D call of TRBD1 (5 bases match). The CDR3 protein is CASSQRLRAHEQYF. The nucleotide sequence reads as follows: TGTGCCAGCAGCCAGAGGCTCAGGGCCCACGAGCAGTACTTC.